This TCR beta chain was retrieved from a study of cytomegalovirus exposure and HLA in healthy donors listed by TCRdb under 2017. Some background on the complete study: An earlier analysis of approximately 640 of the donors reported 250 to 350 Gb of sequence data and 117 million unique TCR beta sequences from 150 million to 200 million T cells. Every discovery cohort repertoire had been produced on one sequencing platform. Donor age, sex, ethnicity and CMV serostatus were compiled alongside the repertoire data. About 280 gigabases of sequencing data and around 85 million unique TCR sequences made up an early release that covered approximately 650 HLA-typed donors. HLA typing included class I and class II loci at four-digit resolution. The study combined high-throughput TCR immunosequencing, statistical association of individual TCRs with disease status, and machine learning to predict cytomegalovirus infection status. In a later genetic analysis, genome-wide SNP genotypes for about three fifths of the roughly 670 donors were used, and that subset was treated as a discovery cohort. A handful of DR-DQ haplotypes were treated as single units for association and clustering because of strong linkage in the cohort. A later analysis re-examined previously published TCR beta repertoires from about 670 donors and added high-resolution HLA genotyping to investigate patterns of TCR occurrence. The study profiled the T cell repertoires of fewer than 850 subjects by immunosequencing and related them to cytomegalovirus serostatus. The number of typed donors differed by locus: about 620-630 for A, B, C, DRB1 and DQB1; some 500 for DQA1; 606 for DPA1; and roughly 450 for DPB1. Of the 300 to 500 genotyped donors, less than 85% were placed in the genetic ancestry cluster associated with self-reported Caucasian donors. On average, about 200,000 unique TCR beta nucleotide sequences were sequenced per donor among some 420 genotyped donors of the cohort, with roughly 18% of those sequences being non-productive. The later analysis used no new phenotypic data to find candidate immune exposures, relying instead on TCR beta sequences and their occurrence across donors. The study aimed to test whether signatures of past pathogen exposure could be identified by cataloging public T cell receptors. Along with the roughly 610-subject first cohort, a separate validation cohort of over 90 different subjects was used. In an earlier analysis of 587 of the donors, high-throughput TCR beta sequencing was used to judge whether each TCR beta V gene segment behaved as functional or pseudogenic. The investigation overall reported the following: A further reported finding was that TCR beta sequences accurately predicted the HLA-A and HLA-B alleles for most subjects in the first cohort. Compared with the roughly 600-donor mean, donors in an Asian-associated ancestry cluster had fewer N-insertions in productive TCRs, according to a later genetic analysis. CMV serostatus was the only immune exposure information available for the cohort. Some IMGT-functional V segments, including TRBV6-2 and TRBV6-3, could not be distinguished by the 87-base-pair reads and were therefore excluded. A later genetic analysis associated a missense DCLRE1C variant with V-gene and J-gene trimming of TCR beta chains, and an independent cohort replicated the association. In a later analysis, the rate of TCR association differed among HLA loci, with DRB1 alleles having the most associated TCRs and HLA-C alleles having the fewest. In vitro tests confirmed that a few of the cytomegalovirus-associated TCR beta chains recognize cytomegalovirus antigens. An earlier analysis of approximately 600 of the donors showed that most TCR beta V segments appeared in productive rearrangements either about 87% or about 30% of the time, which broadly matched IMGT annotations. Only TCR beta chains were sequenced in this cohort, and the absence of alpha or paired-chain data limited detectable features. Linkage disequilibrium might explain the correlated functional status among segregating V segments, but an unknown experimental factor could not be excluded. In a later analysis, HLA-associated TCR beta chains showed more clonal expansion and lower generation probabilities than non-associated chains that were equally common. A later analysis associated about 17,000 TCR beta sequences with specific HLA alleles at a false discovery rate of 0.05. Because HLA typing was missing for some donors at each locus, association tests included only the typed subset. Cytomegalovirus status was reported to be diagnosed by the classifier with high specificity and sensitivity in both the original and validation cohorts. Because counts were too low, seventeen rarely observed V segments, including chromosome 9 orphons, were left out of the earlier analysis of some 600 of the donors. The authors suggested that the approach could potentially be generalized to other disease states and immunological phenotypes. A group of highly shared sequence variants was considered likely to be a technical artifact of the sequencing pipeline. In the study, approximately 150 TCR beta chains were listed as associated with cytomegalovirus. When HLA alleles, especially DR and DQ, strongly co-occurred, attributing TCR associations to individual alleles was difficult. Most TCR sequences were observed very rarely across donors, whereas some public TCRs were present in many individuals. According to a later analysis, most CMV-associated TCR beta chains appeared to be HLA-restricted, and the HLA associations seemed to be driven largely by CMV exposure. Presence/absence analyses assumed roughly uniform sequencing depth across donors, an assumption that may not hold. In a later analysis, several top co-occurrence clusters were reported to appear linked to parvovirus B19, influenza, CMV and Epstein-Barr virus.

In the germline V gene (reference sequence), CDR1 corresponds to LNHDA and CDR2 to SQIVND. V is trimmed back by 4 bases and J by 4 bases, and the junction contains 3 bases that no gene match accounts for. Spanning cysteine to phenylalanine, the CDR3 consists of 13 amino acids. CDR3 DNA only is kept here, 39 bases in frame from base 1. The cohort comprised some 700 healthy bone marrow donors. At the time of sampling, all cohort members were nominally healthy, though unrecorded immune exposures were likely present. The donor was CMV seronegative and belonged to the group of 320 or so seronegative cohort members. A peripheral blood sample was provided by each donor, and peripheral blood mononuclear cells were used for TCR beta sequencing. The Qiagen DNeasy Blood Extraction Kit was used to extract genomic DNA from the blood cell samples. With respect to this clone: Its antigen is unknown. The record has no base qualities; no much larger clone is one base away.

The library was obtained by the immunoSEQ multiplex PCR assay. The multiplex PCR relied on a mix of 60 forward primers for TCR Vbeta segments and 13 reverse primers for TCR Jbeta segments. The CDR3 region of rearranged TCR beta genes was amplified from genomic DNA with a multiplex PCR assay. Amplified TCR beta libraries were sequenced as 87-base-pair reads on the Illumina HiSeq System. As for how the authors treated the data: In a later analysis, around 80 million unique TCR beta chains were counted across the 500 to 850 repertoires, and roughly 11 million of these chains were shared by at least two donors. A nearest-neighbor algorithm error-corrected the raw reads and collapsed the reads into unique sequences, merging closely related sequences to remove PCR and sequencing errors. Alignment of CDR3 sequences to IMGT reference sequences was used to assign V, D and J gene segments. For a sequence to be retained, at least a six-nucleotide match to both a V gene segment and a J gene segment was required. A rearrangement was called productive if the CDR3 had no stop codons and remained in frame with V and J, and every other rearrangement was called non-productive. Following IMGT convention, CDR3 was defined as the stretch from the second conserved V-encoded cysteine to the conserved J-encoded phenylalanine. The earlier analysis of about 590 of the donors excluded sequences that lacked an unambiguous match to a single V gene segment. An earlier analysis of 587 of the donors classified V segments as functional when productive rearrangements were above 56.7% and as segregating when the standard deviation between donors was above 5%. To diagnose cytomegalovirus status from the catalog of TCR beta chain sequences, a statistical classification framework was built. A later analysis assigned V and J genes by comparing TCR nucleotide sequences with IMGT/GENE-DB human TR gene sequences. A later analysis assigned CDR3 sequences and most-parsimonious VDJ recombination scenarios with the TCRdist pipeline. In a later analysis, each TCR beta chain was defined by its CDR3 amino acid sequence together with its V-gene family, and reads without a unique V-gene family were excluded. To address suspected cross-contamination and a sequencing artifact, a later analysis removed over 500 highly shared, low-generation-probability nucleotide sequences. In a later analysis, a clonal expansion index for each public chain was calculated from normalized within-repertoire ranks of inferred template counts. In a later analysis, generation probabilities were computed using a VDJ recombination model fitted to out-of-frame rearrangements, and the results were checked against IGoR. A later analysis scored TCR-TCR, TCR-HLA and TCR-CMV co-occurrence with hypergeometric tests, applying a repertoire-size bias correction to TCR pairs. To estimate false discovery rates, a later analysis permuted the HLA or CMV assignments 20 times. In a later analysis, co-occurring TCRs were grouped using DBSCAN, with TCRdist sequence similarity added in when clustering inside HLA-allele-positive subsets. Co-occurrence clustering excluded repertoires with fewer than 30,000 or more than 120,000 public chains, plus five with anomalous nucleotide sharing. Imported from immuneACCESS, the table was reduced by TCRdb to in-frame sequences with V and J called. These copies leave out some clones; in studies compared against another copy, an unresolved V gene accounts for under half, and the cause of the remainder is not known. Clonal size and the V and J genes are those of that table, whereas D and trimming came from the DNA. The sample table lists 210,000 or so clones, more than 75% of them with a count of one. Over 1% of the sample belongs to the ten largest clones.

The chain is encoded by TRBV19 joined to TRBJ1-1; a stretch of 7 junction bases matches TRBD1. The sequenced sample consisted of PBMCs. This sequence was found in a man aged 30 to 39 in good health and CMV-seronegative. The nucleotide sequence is TGTGCCAGTAGTACGGGGACAGTCACTGAAGCTTTCTTT. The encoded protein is CASSTGTVTEAFF.